Listed below are T cell receptor beta chains from one sample, sequenced in a study of OX40 agonist ivuxolimab in advanced cancers. Clones were sequenced by immunoSEQ multiplex PCR, and TCRdb holds only the in-frame ones, with some missing. The table records 55,000 to 90,000 clones, 80% to 90% of them present only once. The source was CD4+ or CD8+ T cells sorted from blood, collected in a trial of the OX40 agonist ivuxolimab. These receptors came from an adult with an advanced solid tumor such as melanoma, head and neck, liver or kidney cancer. CDR3s include the opening cysteine and the closing phenylalanine or tryptophan. The order of the fields is V gene, D gene, J gene, clone size, CDR3 protein, CDR3 DNA. The D gene is left open where the match is weak. Only some rows state a clone size, as once, few, many or a class for expanded clones.

>TRBV7-2|NA|TRBJ2-7|NA
CASSPRSPSYEQYF
TGTGCCAGCAGCCCGAGGTCCCCTTCCTACGAGCAGTACTTC
>TRBV25-1|TRBD1|TRBJ2-7|NA
CASRTTGGREQYF
TGTGCCAGCAGGACGACAGGGGGACGCGAGCAGTACTTC
>TRBV29-1|NA|TRBJ1-4|NA
CSVERGSNEKLFF
TGCAGCGTTGAGAGGGGATCTAATGAAAAACTGTTTTTT
>TRBV7-2|NA|TRBJ2-7|NA
CASSPGGYKQYF
TGTGCCAGCAGCCCCGGAGGGTATAAGCAGTACTTC
>TRBV30|NA|TRBJ2-1|once
CAWSIPRDPRSYNEQFF
TGTGCCTGGAGTATTCCCCGGGACCCACGCTCCTACAATGAGCAGTTCTTC
>TRBV9|NA|TRBJ2-5|NA
CASSFPSETQYF
TGTGCCAGCAGCTTTCCGTCGGAGACCCAGTACTTC
>TRBV19|NA|TRBJ1-1|NA
CASSIYIGGFTEAFF
TGTGCCAGTAGTATATACATCGGGGGGTTCACTGAAGCTTTCTTT
>TRBV7-2|NA|TRBJ1-3|NA
CASSWRDRSSGNTIYF
TGTGCCAGCAGCTGGCGGGACCGAAGCTCTGGAAACACCATATATTTT
>TRBV19|NA|TRBJ1-2|NA
CASSLRASQKDYGYTF
TGTGCCAGTAGTCTACGGGCCTCCCAAAAGGACTATGGCTACACCTTC
>TRBV7-9|TRBD1|TRBJ1-1|NA
CASSSAGQTYTEAFF
TGTGCCAGCAGCTCGGCGGGACAGACTTACACTGAAGCTTTCTTT
>TRBV7-3|NA|TRBJ2-1|NA
CASSLAGASFNEQFF
TGTGCCAGCAGCTTAGCGGGGGCCTCCTTCAATGAGCAGTTCTTC
>TRBV6-6|NA|TRBJ1-4|NA
CASSYGARGENEKLFF
TGTGCCAGCAGTTACGGGGCCCGAGGGGAGAATGAAAAACTGTTTTTT
>TRBV5-6|TRBD1|TRBJ1-2|NA
CASSFNRGSGGYTF
TGTGCCAGCAGCTTTAACAGGGGGTCTGGTGGCTACACCTTC
>TRBV5-1|TRBD1|TRBJ1-2|NA
CASRSGTGNYGYTF
TGCGCCAGCAGATCCGGGACAGGGAACTATGGCTACACCTTC
>TRBV19|NA|TRBJ1-4|NA
CASSIDGTRNEKLFF
TGTGCCAGTAGTATTGACGGGACGAGGAATGAAAAACTGTTTTTT
>TRBV6-5|NA|TRBJ2-2|NA
CASSYSGGLGTGELFF
TGTGCCAGCAGTTACTCGGGGGGGCTCGGCACCGGGGAGCTGTTTTTT
>TRBV5-1|NA|TRBJ2-2|NA
CASSSLVGAGELFF
TGCGCCAGCAGCTCCCTGGTGGGGGCCGGGGAGCTGTTTTTT
>TRBV2|TRBD2|TRBJ2-7|NA
CASSEALVLAGGSSYEQYF
TGTGCCAGCAGTGAAGCGCTTGTGCTAGCGGGAGGCAGCTCCTACGAGCAGTACTTC
>TRBV6-6|TRBD1|TRBJ2-2|NA
CASSYSDRGQGELFF
TGTGCCAGCAGTTACTCCGACAGGGGGCAGGGGGAGCTGTTTTTT
>TRBV7-2|NA|TRBJ2-1|few
CASSLAGRGDEQFF
TGTGCCAGCAGCTTAGCGGGCAGGGGAGATGAGCAGTTCTTC
>TRBV28|TRBD1|TRBJ1-2|NA
CASSWGGQNYGYTF
TGTGCCAGCAGTTGGGGGGGACAGAACTATGGCTACACCTTC
>TRBV30|NA|TRBJ1-1|NA
CAWTRPGIPSRAREAFF
TGTGCCTGGACTCGCCCAGGGATACCAAGTCGAGCTCGGGAAGCTTTCTTT